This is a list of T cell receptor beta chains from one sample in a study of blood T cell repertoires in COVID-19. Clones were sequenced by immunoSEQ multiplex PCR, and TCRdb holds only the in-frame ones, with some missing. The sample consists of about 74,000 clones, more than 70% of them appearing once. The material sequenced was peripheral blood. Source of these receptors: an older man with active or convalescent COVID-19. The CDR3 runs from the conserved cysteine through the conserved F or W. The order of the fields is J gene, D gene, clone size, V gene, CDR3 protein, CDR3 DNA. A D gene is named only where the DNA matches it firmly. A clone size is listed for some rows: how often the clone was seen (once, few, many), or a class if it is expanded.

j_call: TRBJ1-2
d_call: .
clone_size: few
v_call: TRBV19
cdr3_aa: CASRYMAVNYGYTF
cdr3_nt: TGTGCCAGTAGGTACATGGCTGTGAACTATGGCTACACCTTC

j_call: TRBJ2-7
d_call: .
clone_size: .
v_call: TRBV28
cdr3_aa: CASSSATGIYEQYF
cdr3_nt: TGTGCCAGCAGCTCCGCGACAGGCATCTACGAGCAGTACTTC

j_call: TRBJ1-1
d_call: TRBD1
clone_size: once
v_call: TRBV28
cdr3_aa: CASSQGGNTEAFF
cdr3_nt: TGTGCCAGCAGCCAGGGGGGGAACACTGAAGCTTTCTTT

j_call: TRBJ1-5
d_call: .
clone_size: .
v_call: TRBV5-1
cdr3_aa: CASSLAGGNQPQHF
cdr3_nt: TGCGCCAGCAGCTTGGCGGGGGGGAATCAGCCCCAGCATTTT

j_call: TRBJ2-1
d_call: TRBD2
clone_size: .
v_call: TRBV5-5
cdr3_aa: CASSLAPRAGVNNEQFF
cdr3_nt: TGTGCCAGCAGCTTGGCCCCCAGGGCGGGGGTAAACAATGAGCAGTTCTTC

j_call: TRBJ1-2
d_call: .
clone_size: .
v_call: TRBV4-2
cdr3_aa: CASSQDRGTYGGYTF
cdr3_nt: TGTGCCAGCAGCCAAGACCGGGGGACCTACGGTGGCTACACCTTC

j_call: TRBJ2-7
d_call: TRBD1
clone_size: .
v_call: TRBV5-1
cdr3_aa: CASSLWTGERYEQYF
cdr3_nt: TGCGCCAGCAGCTTATGGACAGGGGAGAGATACGAGCAGTACTTC

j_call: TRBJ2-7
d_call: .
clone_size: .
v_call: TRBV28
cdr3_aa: CASSLGSYEQYF
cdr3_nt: TGTGCCAGCAGTTTGGGGAGTTACGAGCAGTACTTC

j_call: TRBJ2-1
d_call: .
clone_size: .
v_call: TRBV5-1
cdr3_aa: CASSTSSSSYNEQFF
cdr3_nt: TGCGCCAGCAGTACCTCATCCAGCTCCTACAATGAGCAGTTCTTC

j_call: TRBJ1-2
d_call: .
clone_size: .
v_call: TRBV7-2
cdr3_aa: CASSSQGYGYTF
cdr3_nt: TGTGCCAGCAGCTCACAGGGATACGGCTACACCTTC

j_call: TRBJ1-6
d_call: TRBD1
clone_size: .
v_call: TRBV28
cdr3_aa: CASSSPTGPNSPLHF
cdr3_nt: TGTGCCAGCAGTTCTCCGACAGGGCCGAATTCACCCCTCCACTTT

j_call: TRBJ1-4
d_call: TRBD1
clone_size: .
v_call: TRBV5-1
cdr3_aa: CASSAGDRDLEKLFF
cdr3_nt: TGCGCCAGCAGCGCTGGCGACAGGGATCTAGAAAAACTGTTTTTT

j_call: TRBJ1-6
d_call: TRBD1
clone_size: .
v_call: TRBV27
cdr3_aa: CASSLSSWTGLNSPLHF
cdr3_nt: TGTGCCAGCAGTTTATCGTCTTGGACAGGTCTGAATTCACCCCTCCACTTT

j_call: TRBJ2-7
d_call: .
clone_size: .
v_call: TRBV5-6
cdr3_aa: CASSPKLMAGSSYEQYF
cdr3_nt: TGTGCCAGCAGCCCCAAGCTCATGGCGGGAAGCTCCTACGAGCAGTACTTC

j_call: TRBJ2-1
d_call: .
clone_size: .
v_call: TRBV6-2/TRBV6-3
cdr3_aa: CASSYSLGHNNEQFF
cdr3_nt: TGTGCCAGCAGTTACTCCTTGGGACACAACAATGAGCAGTTCTTC

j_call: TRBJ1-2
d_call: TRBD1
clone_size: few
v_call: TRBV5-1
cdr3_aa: CASSGQGPEDYGYTF
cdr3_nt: TGCGCCAGCAGCGGACAGGGCCCCGAGGACTATGGCTACACCTTC

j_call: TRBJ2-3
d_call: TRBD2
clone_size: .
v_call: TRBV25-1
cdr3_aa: CASSPWTSGEADTQYF
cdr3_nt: TGTGCCAGCAGCCCTTGGACTAGCGGGGAGGCAGATACGCAGTATTTT

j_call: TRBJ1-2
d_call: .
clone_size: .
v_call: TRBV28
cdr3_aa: CASSGSVYGYTF
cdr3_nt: TGTGCCAGCAGCGGTTCGGTCTATGGCTACACCTTC

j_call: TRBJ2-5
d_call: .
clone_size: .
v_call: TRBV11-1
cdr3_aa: CASSYGTLGGETQYF
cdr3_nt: TGTGCCAGCAGCTACGGGACTCTTGGGGGGGAGACCCAGTACTTC

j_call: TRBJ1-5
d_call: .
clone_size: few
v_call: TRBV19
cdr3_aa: CASSGPGVRQPQHF
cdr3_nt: TGTGCCAGTAGTGGCCCCGGGGTGAGGCAGCCCCAGCATTTT

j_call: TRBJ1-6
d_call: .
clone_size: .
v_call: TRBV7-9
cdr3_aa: CASQSGSSYNSPLHF
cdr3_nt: TGTGCCAGCCAATCGGGTAGCTCCTATAATTCACCCCTCCACTTT

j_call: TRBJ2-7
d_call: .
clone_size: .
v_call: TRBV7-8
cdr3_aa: CASSLAGVTYEQYF
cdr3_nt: TGTGCCAGCAGCTTAGCGGGCGTGACCTACGAGCAGTACTTC

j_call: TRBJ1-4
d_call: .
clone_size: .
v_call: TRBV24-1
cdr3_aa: CATSDLGEKLFF
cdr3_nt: TGTGCCACCAGTGATTTGGGAGAGAAACTGTTTTTT

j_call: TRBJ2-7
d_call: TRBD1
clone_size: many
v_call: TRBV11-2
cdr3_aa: CASSPEGGTGDHEQYF
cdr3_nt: TGTGCCAGCAGCCCGGAAGGTGGGACAGGGGACCACGAGCAGTACTTC

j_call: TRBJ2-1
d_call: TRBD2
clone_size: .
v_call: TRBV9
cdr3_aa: CASSVAPGTGGPHEQFF
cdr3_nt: TGTGCCAGCAGCGTAGCTCCCGGGACGGGGGGGCCCCATGAGCAGTTCTTC

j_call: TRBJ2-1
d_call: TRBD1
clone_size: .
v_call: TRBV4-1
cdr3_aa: CASSHTGGAIEKGANEQFF
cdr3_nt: TGCGCCAGCAGCCATACAGGGGGCGCGATCGAGAAGGGGGCCAATGAGCAGTTCTTC

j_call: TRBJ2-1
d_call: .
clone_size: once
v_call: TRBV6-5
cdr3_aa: CATRGRVNNEQFF
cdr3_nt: TGTGCCACCCGAGGTAGAGTGAACAATGAGCAGTTCTTC

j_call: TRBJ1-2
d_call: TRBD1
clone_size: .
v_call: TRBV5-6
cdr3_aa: CASMFEGAAGYTF
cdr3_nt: TGTGCCAGCATGTTCGAGGGGGCGGCTGGCTACACCTTC

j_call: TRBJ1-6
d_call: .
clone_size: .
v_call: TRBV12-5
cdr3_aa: CASALGRGSGSYNSPLHF
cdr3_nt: TGTGCTAGTGCCCTGGGAAGGGGAAGTGGCTCCTATAATTCACCCCTCCACTTT

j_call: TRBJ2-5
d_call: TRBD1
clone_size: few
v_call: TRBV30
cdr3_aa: CAWSQRGPGAQYF
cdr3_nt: TGTGCCTGGAGTCAAAGGGGGCCAGGCGCCCAGTACTTC

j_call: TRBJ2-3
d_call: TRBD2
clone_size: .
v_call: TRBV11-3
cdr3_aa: CASSLPKGRGGTDTQYF
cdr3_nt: TGTGCCAGCAGCTTGCCAAAAGGGCGGGGGGGCACAGATACGCAGTATTTT

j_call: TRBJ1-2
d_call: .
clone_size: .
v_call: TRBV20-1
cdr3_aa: CSAPGVGGYTF
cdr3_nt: TGCAGTGCTCCCGGGGTGGGAGGCTACACCTTC

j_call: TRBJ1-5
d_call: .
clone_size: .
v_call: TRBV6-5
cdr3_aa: CASSSQRSNQPQHF
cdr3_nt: TGTGCCAGCAGTAGCCAGAGGAGCAATCAGCCCCAGCATTTT

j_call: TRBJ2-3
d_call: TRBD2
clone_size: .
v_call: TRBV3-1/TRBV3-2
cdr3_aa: CASSQAGTSGGVQYF
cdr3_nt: TGTGCCAGCAGCCAAGCCGGGACTAGCGGGGGGGTGCAGTATTTT

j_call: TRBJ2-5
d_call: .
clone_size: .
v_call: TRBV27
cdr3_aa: CASGVGGQQPQETQYF
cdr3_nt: TGTGCCAGCGGCGTCGGAGGACAGCAACCACAAGAGACCCAGTACTTC

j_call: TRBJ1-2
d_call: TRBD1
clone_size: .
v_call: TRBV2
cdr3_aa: CASSGRADRVHGYTF
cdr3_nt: TGTGCCAGCAGTGGACGTGCTGACAGGGTACATGGCTACACCTTC

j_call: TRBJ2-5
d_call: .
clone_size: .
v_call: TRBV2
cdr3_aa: CASSDGGSGHRQETQYF
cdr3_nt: TGTGCCAGCAGTGATGGGGGTTCGGGACACCGCCAAGAGACCCAGTACTTC

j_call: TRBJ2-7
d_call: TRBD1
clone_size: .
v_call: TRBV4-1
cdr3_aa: CASSQDPTSDRGLEQYF
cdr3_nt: TGCGCCAGCAGCCAAGATCCCACAAGCGACAGGGGGCTCGAGCAGTACTTC

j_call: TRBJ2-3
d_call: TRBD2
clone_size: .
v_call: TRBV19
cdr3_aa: CASQSSGGEYTDTQYF
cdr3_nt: TGTGCCAGCCAATCTAGCGGGGGGGAATACACAGATACGCAGTATTTT

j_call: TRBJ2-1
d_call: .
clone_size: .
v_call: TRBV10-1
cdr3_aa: CASSEGGDRNNEQFF
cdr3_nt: TGCGCCAGCAGTGAAGGGGGTGACAGGAACAATGAGCAGTTCTTC

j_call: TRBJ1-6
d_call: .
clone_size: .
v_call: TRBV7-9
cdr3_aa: CASSLRQDNNSPLHF
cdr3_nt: TGTGCCAGCAGCTTAAGACAGGATAATAATTCACCCCTCCACTTT

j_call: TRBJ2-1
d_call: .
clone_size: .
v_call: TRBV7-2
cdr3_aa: CASRPPRGGLEQFF
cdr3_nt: TGTGCCAGCAGGCCGCCCCGTGGCGGACTTGAGCAGTTCTTC

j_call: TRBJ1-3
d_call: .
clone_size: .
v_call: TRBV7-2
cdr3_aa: CASSSSGGNTIYF
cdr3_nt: TGTGCCAGCAGTTCCTCCGGGGGAAACACCATATATTTT

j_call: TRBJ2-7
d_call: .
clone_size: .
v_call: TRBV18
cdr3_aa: CASSPSRTTYEQYF
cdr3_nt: TGTGCCAGCTCACCTTCCAGGACAACTTACGAGCAGTACTTC

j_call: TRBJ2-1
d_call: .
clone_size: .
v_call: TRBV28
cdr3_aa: CASSLGGLTYNEQFF
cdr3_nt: TGTGCCAGCAGTTTAGGCGGCCTCACCTACAATGAGCAGTTCTTC

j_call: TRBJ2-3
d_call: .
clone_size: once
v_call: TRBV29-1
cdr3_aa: CSVEGGTTDTQYF
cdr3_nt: TGCAGCGTTGAAGGCGGAACCACAGATACGCAGTATTTT

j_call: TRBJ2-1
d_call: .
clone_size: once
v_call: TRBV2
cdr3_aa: CASRETPVRDNEQFF
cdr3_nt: TGTGCCAGCAGGGAGACTCCCGTACGCGACAATGAGCAGTTCTTC

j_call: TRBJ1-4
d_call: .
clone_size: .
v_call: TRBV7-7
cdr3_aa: CASSLAAGLFF
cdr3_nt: TGTGCCAGCAGCTTAGCGGCGGGACTGTTTTTT

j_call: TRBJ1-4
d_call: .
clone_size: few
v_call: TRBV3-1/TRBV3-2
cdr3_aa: CASSQETGRDEKLFF
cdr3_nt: TGTGCCAGCAGCCAAGAAACAGGGAGGGATGAAAAACTGTTTTTT

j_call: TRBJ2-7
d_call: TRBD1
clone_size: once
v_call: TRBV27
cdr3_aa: CASSLHGTGLITYEQYF
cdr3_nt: TGTGCCAGCAGTCTCCACGGGACAGGACTTATAACCTACGAGCAGTACTTC

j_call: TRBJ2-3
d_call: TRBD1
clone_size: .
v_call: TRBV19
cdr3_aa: CASSPRTGYYLDTQYF
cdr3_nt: TGTGCCAGTAGTCCGAGGACAGGGTACTACTTAGATACGCAGTATTTT

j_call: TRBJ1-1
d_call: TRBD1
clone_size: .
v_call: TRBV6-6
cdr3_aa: CASRYKDRGGNTEAFF
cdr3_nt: TGTGCCAGCAGATATAAGGACAGGGGCGGGAACACTGAAGCTTTCTTT

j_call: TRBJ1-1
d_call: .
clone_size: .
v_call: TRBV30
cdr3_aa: CAWSESPGPAFF
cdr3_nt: TGTGCCTGGAGTGAGTCTCCAGGGCCAGCTTTCTTT

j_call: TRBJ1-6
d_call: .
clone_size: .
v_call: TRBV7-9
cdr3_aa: CASSFQTGFNSPLHF
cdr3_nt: TGTGCCAGCAGCTTCCAGACGGGTTTTAATTCACCCCTCCACTTT

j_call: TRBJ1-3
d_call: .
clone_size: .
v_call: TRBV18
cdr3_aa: CASSPPKDSAGNTIYF
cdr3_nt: TGTGCCAGCTCACCACCGAAGGACTCGGCTGGAAACACCATATATTTT

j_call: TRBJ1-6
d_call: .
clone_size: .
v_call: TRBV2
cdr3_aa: CASSEQGPSSPLHF
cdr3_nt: TGTGCCAGCAGTGAGCAGGGTCCAAGTTCACCCCTCCACTTT

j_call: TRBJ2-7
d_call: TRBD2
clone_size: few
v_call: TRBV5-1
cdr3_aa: CASMLGSGVYEQYF
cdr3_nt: TGCGCCAGCATGTTAGGTAGCGGGGTATACGAGCAGTACTTC